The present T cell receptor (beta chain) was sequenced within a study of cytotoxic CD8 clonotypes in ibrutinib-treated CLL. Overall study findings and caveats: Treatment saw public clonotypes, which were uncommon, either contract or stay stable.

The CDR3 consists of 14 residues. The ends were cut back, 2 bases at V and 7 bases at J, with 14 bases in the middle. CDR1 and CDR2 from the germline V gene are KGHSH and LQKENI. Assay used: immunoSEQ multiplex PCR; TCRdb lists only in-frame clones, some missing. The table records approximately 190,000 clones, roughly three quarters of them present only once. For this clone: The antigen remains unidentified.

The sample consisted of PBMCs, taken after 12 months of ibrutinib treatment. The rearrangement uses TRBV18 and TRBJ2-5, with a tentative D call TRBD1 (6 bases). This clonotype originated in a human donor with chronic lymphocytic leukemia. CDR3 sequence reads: CASSPAGTRRTQYF. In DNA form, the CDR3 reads TGTGCCAGCTCACCAGCCGGGACAAGGAGGACCCAGTACTTC.